This TCR beta chain stems from a study of beta chain features in type 1 diabetes. Background on the study: All samples combined gave around 98,000,000 sorted cells for examination.

The CDR3 runs 13 residues. Germline V gives CDR1 KGHSH, CDR2 LQKENI. The V end lost 3 bases, the J end lost 6 bases, and 10 bases lay between the germline ends. Sorting based on CD45RO/CCR7/CD25/CD127/CD95/CD27 separated CD4+ naive, central memory, regulatory and stem cell-like memory cells. In the case of this clone: Its antigen is currently unknown.

TCRB transcripts that were expressed got sequenced, as all of the isolated RNA had been reverse transcribed. Clones were read by immunoSEQ multiplex PCR, and TCRdb kept only the in-frame ones, dropping some. The sample contains over 700,000 clones, roughly 15% of which appear only once. Whole-study findings and limits: VDJ junctions from patients with type 1 diabetes contained fewer insertions and more deletions. For Type 1 diabetes patients, all four CD4+ subsets carried TCRB CDR3s that were moderately but significantly shorter.

This clonotype originated in a woman younger than 30 in good health. The sequenced sample consisted of naive CD4+ T cells from blood. V and J are TRBV18 and TRBJ2-3; D tentatively fits TRBD1 or TRBD2 (7 bases each). The CDR3 DNA reads TGTGCCAGCTCACCCCAGGGGGGGGATACGCAGTATTTT. Its translation is CASSPQGGDTQYF.